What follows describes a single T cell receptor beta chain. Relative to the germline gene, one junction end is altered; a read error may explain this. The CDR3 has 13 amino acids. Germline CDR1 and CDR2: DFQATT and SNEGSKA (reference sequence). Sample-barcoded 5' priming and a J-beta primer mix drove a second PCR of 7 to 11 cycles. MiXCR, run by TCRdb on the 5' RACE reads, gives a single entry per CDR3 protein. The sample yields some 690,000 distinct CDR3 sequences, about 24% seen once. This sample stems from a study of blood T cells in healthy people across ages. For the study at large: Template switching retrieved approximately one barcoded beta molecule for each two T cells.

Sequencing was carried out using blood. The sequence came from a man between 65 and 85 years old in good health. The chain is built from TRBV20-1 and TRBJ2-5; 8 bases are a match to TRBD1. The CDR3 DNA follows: TGCAGTGCTAGAGATCCAGGGGGCGAGACCCAGCACTTC. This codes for CSARDPGGETQHF.